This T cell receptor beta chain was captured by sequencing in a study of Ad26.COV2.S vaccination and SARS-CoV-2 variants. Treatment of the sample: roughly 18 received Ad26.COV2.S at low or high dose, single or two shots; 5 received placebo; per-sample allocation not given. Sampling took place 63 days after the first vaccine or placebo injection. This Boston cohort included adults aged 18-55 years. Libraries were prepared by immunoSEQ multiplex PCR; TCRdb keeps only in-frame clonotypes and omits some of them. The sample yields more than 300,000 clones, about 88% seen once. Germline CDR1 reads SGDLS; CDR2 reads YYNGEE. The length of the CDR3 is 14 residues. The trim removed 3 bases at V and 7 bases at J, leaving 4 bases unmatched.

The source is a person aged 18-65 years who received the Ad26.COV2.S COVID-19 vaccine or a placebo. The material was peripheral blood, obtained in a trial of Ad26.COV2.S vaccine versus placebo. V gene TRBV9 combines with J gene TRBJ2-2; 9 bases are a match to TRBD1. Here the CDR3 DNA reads TGTGCCAGCAGCGGGGGACAGGGCAGCGGGGAGCTGTTTTTT. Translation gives CASSGGQGSGELFF. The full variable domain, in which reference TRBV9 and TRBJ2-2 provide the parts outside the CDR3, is DSGVTQTPKHLITATGQRVTLRCSPRSGDLSVYWYQQSLDQGLQFLIQYYNGEERAKGNILERFSAQQFPDLHSELNLSSLELGDSALYFCASSGGQGSGELFFGEGSRLTVL.